Presented here are 26 T cell receptor beta chains from one specimen sequenced in a study of T-cell memory formation after mild COVID-19 (dated by TCRdb to the early 2020s). Library preparation employed 5' RACE. Sequencer: Illumina NovaSeq 6000. TCRdb handled the public reads itself, with Q25 trimming in fastp and clone calling in MiXCR, and kept productive beta chains. Each entry is one CDR3 protein sequence, shown with its most common DNA and genes. This sample gives roughly 35,000 distinct CDR3 sequences in total; approximately 21% of them show up just once. The ten largest clones add up to about 1.6% of the sample. Sequenced input: PBMCs or a T cell subset sorted from them (not recorded which). These receptors were obtained from an adult who had mild COVID-19 (a few samples of this study predate the infection). The sample titles of this study are shuffled in the database, so cell type and time point are left out.

This clonotype was observed at least ten times. This sequence joins TRBV7-2 and TRBJ2-7; 7 positions match TRBD1. The CDR3 runs 15 residues. V was clipped by 5 bases and J by 6 bases; unmatched bases: 13. Looked up from germline, CDR1 is SGHTA and CDR2 is FQGNSA. The CDR3 is CASSPIRDSHREQYF. In DNA, the CDR3 is TGTGCCAGCAGCCCGATTCGGGACAGTCACCGCGAGCAGTACTTC.

This clonotype was observed a few times. This chain connects TRBV12-3 or TRBV12-4 to TRBJ2-6; possibly TRBD1 for D (5 bases). Trimming cost V 8 bases and J 1 base, with 9 bases left between them. This CDR3 is built from 14 residues. CDR3 amino acids: CASSAGSGANVLTF. The CDR3 coding sequence is TGTGCCAGCTCAGCAGGGTCTGGGGCCAACGTCCTGACTTTC.

In this sample, this clonotype turned up many times. CDR3 DNA sequence: TGTGCCAGCAGTTTAAAGGCTAGCGGGAGCCGCCATGAGCAGTTCTTC. This encodes CASSLKASGSRHEQFF. V and J are TRBV27 and TRBJ2-1; 10 bases match TRBD2. CDR3 length: 16 amino acids. Germline values: CDR1 MNHEY, CDR2 SMNVEV (reference sequence). Unmatched junction bases numbered 9, after V lost 2 bases and J lost 8 bases.

The V call is TRBV4-2, the J call TRBJ2-1, with 10 nucleotides matching TRBD2. CDR3 length: 16 residues. Germline values: CDR1 LGHNA, CDR2 YNFKEQ. The ends lost 2 bases at V and 4 bases at J; junction bases unmatched: 5. The CDR3 DNA sequence: TGTGCCAGCAGCCAAACTAGCGGGGTTCCATACAATGAGCAGTTCTTC. It yields the protein CASSQTSGVPYNEQFF.

This clonotype was observed at least ten times. The rearrangement links TRBV24-1 to TRBJ1-6; D is undetermined. Germline values: CDR1 KGHDR, CDR2 SFDVKD. There are 13 residues in the CDR3. V was clipped by 8 bases and J by 8 bases, with 12 bases between them. For the CDR3, the DNA is TGTGCCACCATGGCAGGCCTCGATTCACCCCTCCACTTT. Protein: CATMAGLDSPLHF.

This clonotype has a count of ten or more. This chain uses TRBV5-1 with TRBJ1-2; possible D gene TRBD1, 6 bases. The V gene's germline CDR1 is SGHRS and CDR2 YFSETQ. This CDR3 has 15 residues. Deletions cut 0 bases from V and 7 bases from J, with 16 bases between. DNA for the CDR3: TGCGCCAGCAGCTTGGGTGGACAGAGCCTTGTTGGCTACACCTTC. Translation: CASSLGGQSLVGYTF.

In its sample, this clonotype is medium-sized. The chain has TRBV7-6 and TRBJ1-6; no definite D call. Germline-derived CDR1 and CDR2 are SGHVS and FNYEAQ. The CDR3 spans 15 residues. V lost 5 bases to trimming and J lost 0 bases, with 8 bases between them. The CDR3 coding sequence is TGTGCCAGCAGCAGGACCAGCTCCTATAATTCACCCCTCCACTTT. Its translation: CASSRTSSYNSPLHF.

This clonotype was detected ten times or more. The chain uses TRBV7-8 and TRBJ2-2, with D unresolved. V lost 6 bases and J lost 0, with 11 bases in between. The V gene's germline CDR1 is SGHVS and CDR2 FQNEAQ. This CDR3 contains 15 residues. The chain's CDR3 is CASSPGRSNTGELFF. The CDR3 DNA reads as TGTGCCAGCAGTCCCGGACGGTCGAACACCGGGGAGCTGTTTTTT.

This clonotype was seen many times. The chain employs TRBV15 and TRBJ1-5, with D unclear. Germline V gene lookup returns CDR1 LNHNV and CDR2 YYDKDF (reference sequence). V was trimmed by 0 bases and J by 7 bases, leaving 7 bases between them. CDR3 size: 13 residues. Written as DNA, the CDR3 is TGTGCCACCAGCAGAGAGGGTGGACAGCCCCAGCATTTT. It is translated as CATSREGGQPQHF.

The sample holds a few counts of this clonotype. The chain has TRBV6-6 and TRBJ2-5, with 12 bases aligning to TRBD2. The CDR3 is 16 residues long. Trimming at V came to 5 bases and at J to 4 bases, leaving 8 bases not matched to a gene. Germline V CDR1 and CDR2: MNHNY, SVGAGI (reference sequence). The CDR3 sequence is CASSVGLAGIRETQYF. CDR3 nucleotides: TGTGCCAGCAGTGTCGGACTAGCGGGGATTCGAGAGACCCAGTACTTC.

This clonotype qualifies as medium-sized (0.01 to 0.1%). The J gene is TRBJ1-4, the V gene TRBV12-3 or TRBV12-4; unclear D gene. Trimming took 6 bases from V and 0 from J, leaving 8 bases between them. CDR3 length: 14 residues. The CDR3 sequence is CASSSYATNEKLFF. CDR3 nucleotide sequence: TGTGCCAGCAGCTCGTACGCAACTAATGAAAAACTGTTTTTT.

In its sample, this clonotype was seen many times. The chain uses TRBV5-1 and TRBJ1-1; unclear D gene. Germline loops: CDR1 SGHRS, CDR2 YFSETQ. V was cut by 4 bases and J by 1 base, with 11 bases left in between. This CDR3 is built from 14 residues. The CDR3 reads CASSGPGTNTEAFF. Here the CDR3 DNA reads TGCGCCAGCAGCGGCCCCGGCACGAACACTGAAGCTTTCTTT.

This clonotype came up many times. The genes are TRBV3-1 and TRBJ2-7; D is perhaps TRBD1 (5 bases). This CDR3 comprises 13 residues. The V gene's germline CDR1 is LGHDT and CDR2 YNNKEL (reference sequence). V lost 8 bases and J lost 3, with 14 bases in between. CDR3 sequence reads: CASHGASSYEQYF. The CDR3 region has the DNA TGTGCCAGCCATGGGGCCTCCAGCTACGAGCAGTACTTC.

Only one count was recorded for this clonotype. The rearrangement joins TRBV6-2 or TRBV6-3 to TRBJ2-4, with D unresolved. This CDR3 spans 17 amino acids. V was pared by 0 bases and J by 0 bases, with 12 bases between. Germline V lookup: CDR1 MNHEY, CDR2 SVGEGT. The CDR3 coding sequence is TGTGCCAGCAGTTACTCTTTCGAGCGTGAAGCCAAAAACATTCAGTACTTC. It yields the protein CASSYSFEREAKNIQYF.

There are many counts of this clonotype. The chain employs TRBV20-1 and TRBJ1-2; no clear D gene. Germline CDR1 reads DFQATT; CDR2 reads SNEGSKA (reference sequence). The V gene lost 6 bases and the J gene lost 4 bases, with 15 bases spanning the gap. The CDR3 has 13 residues. In DNA, the CDR3 is TGCAGTGCGGGAGGATCTAGCCGCTATGGCTACACCTTC. Protein: CSAGGSSRYGYTF.

Many counts were recorded for this clonotype. The V call is TRBV19, the J call TRBJ1-5; 8 positions match TRBD1. This CDR3 is 15 amino acids long. The V segment lost 1 base and the J segment 5 bases; nucleotides outside the gene matches: 4. Per the germline V gene, CDR1 is LNHDA and CDR2 is SQIVND (reference sequence). The CDR3 loop reads CASSIGGTGHQPQHF. The CDR3 nucleotides are TGTGCCAGTAGTATAGGCGGGACAGGACATCAGCCCCAGCATTTT. Using reference TRBV19 and TRBJ1-5 for the parts outside the CDR3, the full variable domain is DGGITQSPKYLFRKEGQNVTLSCEQNLNHDAMYWYRQDPGQGLRLIYYSQIVNDFQKGDIAEGYSVSREKKESFPLTVTSAQKNPTAFYLCASSIGGTGHQPQHFGDGTRLSIL.

This clonotype was seen repeatedly, ten times or more. The chain employs TRBV7-9 and TRBJ2-6; no definite D call. The V end lost 5 bases, the J end lost 2 bases, and 10 bases lay between the germline ends. This CDR3 is built from 15 residues. The germline CDR1 and CDR2 sequences are SEHNR and FQNEAQ (reference sequence). The CDR3 DNA follows: TGTGCCAGCAGCCAGGATCAGACTGGGGCCAACGTCCTGACTTTC. Translated, it gives CASSQDQTGANVLTF.

There are a few counts of this clonotype. The chain is built from TRBV7-2 and TRBJ2-5, with TRBD1 as a possible D gene (7 bases). Per the germline V gene, CDR1 is SGHTA and CDR2 is FQGNSA. The CDR3 covers 15 residues. V was cut by 2 bases and J by 4 bases, with 14 bases left in between. The CDR3 sequence: CASSLSPGGRETQYF. Here the CDR3 DNA reads TGTGCCAGCAGCTTATCTCCAGGGGGGAGAGAGACCCAGTACTTC.

This clonotype has a count of ten or more. The rearrangement links TRBV21-1 to TRBJ2-7; TRBD1 is the table's D call and was not checked against the DNA. TRBV21-1 is a known pseudogene. This CDR3 has 16 residues. The CDR3 spells CASSKMQPGRAYEQYF. CDR3 nucleotide sequence: TGTGCCAGCAGCAAAATGCAGCCCGGCAGGGCCTACGAGCAGTACTTC.

The rearrangement links TRBV27 to TRBJ1-4; D remains unclear. This CDR3 has 14 residues. CDR1 MNHEY and CDR2 SMNVEV come from the germline V gene (reference sequence). With 6 bases removed from V and 0 bases from J, the gap between germline ends came to 8 bases. The CDR3 sequence is CASSLQSTNEKLFF. CDR3 DNA: TGTGCCAGCAGCCTTCAGTCAACTAATGAAAAACTGTTTTTT.

The chain carries TRBV24-1 and TRBJ2-5, with D tentatively TRBD1 or TRBD2 (6 bases each). The CDR3 is 15 residues long. Trimming left V 4 bases short and J 4 bases short, with 15 bases between. Germline V gene lookup returns CDR1 KGHDR and CDR2 SFDVKD. The CDR3 loop reads CATSDPRRGGETQYF. Here the CDR3 DNA reads TGTGCCACCAGTGACCCGCGCAGGGGAGGAGAGACCCAGTACTTC.

Many counts were recorded for this clonotype. The DNA of the CDR3 is TGTGCCAGCAGTCCGGGACTAGCATATTTGGGCGAGCAGTACTTC. This encodes CASSPGLAYLGEQYF. This chain links TRBV7-6 with TRBJ2-7; 9 bases are a match to TRBD2. Germline CDR1 SGHVS, CDR2 FNYEAQ. V dropped 6 bases and J dropped 6; count of bases not matched to a gene: 12. This CDR3 has 15 amino acids.

This clonotype was recorded at least ten times. The rearrangement links TRBV19 to TRBJ2-7; no reliable D call. Germline assignment: CDR1 LNHDA and CDR2 SQIVND (reference sequence). Trimming shortened V by 4 bases and J by 1 base, and 11 bases separated the two germline ends. The CDR3 runs to 14 residues. As DNA, the CDR3 is TGTGCCAGTAGTAAGGGTCGTGCTTCCTACGAGCAGTACTTC. It yields the protein CASSKGRASYEQYF.

V usage is TRBV6-1 and J usage is TRBJ1-1; D gene unclear. This CDR3 has 12 residues. V lost 4 bases and J 8 bases, leaving 11 bases between the germline ends. Germline lookup yields CDR1 MNHNS and CDR2 SASEGT. The CDR3 DNA reads as TGTGCCAGCAGTGGAGGAGGCCGGGAAGCTTTCTTT. Encoded protein: CASSGGGREAFF.

The chain is built from TRBV7-9 and TRBJ2-7; D might be TRBD2 (5 bases). CDR1 SEHNR and CDR2 FQNEAQ come from the germline V gene (reference sequence). Trimming removed 2 bases from V and 6 bases from J, with 11 bases in between. CDR3 length: 13 residues. DNA of the CDR3: TGTGCCAGCAGCTTAAGGTCTAGCAGCGAGCAGTACTTC. Translated: CASSLRSSSEQYF.

The chain uses TRBV5-6 and TRBJ2-2, with D tentatively TRBD2 (5 bases). CDR1 SGHDT and CDR2 YYEEEE come from the germline V gene. The V gene lost 1 base and the J gene lost 2 bases, with 9 bases spanning the gap. This CDR3 has 15 amino acids. CDR3 region: CASSLSPSNTGELFF. CDR3 coding DNA: TGTGCCAGCAGCTTGTCCCCTAGCAACACCGGGGAGCTGTTTTTT.